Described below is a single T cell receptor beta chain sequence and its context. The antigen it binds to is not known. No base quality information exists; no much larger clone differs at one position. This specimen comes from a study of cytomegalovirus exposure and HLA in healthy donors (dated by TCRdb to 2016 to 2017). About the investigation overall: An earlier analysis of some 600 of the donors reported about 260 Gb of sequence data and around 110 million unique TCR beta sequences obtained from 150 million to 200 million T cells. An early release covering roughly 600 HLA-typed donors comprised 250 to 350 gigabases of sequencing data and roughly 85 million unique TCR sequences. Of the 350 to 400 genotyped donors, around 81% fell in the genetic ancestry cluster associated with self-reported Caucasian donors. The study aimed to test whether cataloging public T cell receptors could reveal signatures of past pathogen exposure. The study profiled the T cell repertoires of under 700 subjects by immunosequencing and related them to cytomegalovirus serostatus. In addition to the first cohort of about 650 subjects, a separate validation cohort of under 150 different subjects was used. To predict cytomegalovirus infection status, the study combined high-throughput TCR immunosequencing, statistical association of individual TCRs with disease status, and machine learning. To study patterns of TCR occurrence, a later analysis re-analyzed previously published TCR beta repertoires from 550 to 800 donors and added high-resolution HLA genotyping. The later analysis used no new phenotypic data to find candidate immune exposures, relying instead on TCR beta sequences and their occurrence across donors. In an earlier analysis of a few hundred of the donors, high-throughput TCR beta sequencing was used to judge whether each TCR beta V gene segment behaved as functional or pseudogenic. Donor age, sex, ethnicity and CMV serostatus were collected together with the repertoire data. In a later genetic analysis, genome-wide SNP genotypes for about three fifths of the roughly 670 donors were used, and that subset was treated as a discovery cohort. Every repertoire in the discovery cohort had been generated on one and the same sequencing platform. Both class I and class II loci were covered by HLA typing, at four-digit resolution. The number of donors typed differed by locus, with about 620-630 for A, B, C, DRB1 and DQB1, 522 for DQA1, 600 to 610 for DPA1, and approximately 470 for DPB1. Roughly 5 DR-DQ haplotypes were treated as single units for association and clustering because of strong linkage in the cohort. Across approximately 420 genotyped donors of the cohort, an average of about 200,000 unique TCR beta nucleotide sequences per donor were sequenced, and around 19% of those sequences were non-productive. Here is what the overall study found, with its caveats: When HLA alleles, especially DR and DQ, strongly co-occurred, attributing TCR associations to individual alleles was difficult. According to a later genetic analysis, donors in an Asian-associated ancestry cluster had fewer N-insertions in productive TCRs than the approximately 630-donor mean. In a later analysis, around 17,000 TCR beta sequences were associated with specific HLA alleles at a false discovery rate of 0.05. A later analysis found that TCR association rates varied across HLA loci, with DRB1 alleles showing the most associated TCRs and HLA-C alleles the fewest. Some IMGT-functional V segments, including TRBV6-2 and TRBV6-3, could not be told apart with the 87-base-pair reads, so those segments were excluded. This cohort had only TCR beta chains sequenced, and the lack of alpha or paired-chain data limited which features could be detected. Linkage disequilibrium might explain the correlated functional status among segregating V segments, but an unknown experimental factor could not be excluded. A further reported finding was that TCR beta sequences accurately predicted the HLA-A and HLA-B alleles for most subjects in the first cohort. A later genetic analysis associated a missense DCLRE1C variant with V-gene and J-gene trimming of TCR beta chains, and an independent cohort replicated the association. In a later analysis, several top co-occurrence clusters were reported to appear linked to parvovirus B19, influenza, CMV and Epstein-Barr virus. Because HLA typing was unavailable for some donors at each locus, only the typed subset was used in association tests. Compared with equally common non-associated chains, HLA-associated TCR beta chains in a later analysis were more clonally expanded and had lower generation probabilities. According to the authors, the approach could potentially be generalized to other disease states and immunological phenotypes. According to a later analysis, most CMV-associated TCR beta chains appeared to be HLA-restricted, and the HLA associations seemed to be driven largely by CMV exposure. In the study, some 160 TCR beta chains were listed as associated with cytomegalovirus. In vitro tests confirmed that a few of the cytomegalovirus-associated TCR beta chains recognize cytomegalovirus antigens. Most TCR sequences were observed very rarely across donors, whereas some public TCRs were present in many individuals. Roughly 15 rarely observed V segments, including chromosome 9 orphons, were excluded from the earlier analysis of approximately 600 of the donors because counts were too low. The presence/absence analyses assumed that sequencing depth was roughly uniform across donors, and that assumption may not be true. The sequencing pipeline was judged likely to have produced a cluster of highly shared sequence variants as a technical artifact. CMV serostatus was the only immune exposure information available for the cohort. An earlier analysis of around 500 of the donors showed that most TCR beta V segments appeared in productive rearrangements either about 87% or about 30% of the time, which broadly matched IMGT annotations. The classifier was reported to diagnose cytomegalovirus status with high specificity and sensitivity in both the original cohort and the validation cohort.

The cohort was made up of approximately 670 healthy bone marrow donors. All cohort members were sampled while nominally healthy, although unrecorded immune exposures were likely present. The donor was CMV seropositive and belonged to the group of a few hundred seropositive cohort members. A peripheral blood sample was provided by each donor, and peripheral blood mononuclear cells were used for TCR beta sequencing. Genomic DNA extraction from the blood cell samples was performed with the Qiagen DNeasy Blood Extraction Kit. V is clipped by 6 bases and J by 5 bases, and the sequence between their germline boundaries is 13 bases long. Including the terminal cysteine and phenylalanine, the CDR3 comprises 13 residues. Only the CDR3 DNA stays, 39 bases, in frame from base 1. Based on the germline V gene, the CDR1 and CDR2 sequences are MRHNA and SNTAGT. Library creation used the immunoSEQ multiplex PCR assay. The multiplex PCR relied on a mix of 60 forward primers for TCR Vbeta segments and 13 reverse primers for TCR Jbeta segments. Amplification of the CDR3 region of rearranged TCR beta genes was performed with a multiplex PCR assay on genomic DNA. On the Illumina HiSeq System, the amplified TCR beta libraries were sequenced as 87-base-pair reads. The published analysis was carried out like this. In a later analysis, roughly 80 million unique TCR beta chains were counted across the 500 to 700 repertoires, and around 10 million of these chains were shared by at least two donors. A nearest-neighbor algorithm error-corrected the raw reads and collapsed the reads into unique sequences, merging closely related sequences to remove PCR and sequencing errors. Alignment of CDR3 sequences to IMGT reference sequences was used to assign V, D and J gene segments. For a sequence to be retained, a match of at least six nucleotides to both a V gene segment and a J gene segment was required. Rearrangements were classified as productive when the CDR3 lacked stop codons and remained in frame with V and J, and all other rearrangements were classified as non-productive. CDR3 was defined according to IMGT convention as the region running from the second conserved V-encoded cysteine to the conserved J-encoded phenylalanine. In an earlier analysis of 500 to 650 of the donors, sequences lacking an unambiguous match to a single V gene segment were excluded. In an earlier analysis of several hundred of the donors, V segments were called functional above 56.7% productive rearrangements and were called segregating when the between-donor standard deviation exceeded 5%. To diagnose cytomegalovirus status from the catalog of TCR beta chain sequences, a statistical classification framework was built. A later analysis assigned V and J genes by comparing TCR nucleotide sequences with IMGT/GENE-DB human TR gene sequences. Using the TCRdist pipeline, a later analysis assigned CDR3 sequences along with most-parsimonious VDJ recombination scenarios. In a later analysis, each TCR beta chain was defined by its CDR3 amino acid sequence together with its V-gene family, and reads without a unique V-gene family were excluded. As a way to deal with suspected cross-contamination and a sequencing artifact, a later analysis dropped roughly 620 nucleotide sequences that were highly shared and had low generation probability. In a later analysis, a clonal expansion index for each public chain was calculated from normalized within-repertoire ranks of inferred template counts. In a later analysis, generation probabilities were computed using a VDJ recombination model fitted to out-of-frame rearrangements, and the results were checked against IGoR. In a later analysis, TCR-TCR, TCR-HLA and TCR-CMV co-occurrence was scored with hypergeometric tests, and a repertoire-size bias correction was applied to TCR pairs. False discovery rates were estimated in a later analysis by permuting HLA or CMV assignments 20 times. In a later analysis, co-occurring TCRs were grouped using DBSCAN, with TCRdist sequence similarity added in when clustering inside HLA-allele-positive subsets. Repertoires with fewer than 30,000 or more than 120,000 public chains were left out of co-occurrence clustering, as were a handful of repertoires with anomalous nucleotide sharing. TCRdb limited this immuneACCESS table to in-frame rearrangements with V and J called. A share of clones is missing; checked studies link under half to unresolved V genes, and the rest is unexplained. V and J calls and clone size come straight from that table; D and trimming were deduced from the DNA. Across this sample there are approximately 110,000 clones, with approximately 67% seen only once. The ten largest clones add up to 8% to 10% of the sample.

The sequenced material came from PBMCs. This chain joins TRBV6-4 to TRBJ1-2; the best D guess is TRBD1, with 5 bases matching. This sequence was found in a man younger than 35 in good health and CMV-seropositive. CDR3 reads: CASSQNQGYGYTF. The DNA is TGTGCCAGCAGCCAAAATCAGGGATATGGCTACACCTTC.